This entry describes one T cell receptor (beta chain). Its antigen remains unknown. This CDR3 is 16 amino acids long. In germline, CDR1 is LGHNA, CDR2 YNFKEQ. The V end lost 5 bases, the J end lost 4 bases, and 19 bases lay between the germline ends. Sorting with CD45RO/CCR7/CD25/CD127/CD95/CD27 yielded naive, central memory, regulatory and stem-like memory CD4+ cells. What was sequenced were expressed TCRB transcripts, since all of the isolated RNA had been reverse transcribed. Assay used: immunoSEQ multiplex PCR; TCRdb lists only in-frame clones, some missing. The sample has a few hundred thousand clones, 30% seen once. The entry originates in a study of beta chain features in type 1 diabetes. Study observations and caveats: Type 1 diabetes patients showed fewer insertions and more deletions at VDJ junctions.

Sample: naive CD4+ T cells from blood. The receptor was derived from a man aged 18-30 years in good health. The chain has TRBV4-2 and TRBJ2-3; weak D call: TRBD2 (5 bases). The CDR3 sequence is CASSTAPSAAADTQYF. CDR3 bases: TGTGCCAGCAGCACCGCGCCCTCAGCGGCCGCAGATACGCAGTATTTT.